This TCR beta chain was obtained from a study of blood T cell repertoires in COVID-19. Study-level information: Material from acute and convalescent COVID-19 was sourced from the United States, Italy and Spain. T cells, B-cell-depleted T cells, or PBMCs provided the cDNA or gDNA that served as material.

Under the authors' procedure: Nucleated cell counts were estimated from reference gene primer amplification. The protocol was immunoSEQ multiplex PCR, while the TCRdb copy is restricted to in-frame clones and leaves out a portion. D and trimming were read from the DNA, whereas the V and J calls and clone size are those reported in that table. Of about 250,000 clones listed, approximately 85% are singletons. This clone was found a few times. Germline V CDR1 and CDR2: MNHEY, SMNVEV (reference sequence). There are 15 residues in the CDR3. The V segment lost 2 bases and the J segment 4 bases; nucleotides outside the gene matches: 4.

This receptor was obtained from a man aged 45 to 65 with acute or convalescent COVID-19. The sequencing input was peripheral blood. V is TRBV27 and J is TRBJ2-1, with 8 positions matching TRBD2. The CDR3 DNA is TGTGCCAGCAGTTTAGGAAGCGGGGGTTACAATGAGCAGTTCTTC. As protein: CASSLGSGGYNEQFF.